This section outlines one TCR beta chain sequence together with its context. This sample is drawn from a study of T cell changes during pregnancy in multiple sclerosis. TCRdb's copy holds only in-frame clones and misses some; the assay was immunoSEQ multiplex PCR. Of 20,000 to 25,000 clones in the sample, approximately 90% are singletons; the top ten hold 0.68%. The material sequenced was CD4+ T cells from peripheral blood mononuclear cells, taken in the third trimester of pregnancy. The origin of this receptor is a female donor with multiple sclerosis, enrolled in a pregnancy study.

CDR3 sequence: CASSLVGLAGTYYEQYF. CDR3 DNA sequence: TGTGCCAGCAGCTTAGTTGGCCTAGCGGGGACATACTACGAGCAGTACTTC. The V gene is TRBV7-2, the J gene TRBJ2-7; 9 nucleotides align to TRBD2. CDR1 and CDR2 from the germline V gene are SGHTA and FQGNSA. V shed 1 base, J shed 3 bases, and the junction held 10 bases outside the gene matches. CDR3 length equals 17 residues.